The 20 T cell receptor beta chains given below trace back to one sample, sequenced in a study of immune characterization of retroperitoneal liposarcoma. TCRdb fed the PCR reads into MiXCR, producing one record per CDR3 protein. The sample lists 10,000 to 13,000 distinct CDR3 sequences; roughly a quarter were seen once. Sample: tumor tissue. These receptors originate from a male donor with retroperitoneal liposarcoma.

This clonotype was found many times. The rearrangement uses TRBV6-6 and TRBJ2-1; possibly TRBD1 or TRBD2 for D (5 bases each). CDR1 and CDR2 from the germline V gene are MNHNY and SVGAGI (reference sequence). The CDR3 loop spans 15 amino acids. The germline V and J ends were trimmed by 2 bases and 13 bases, with 21 bases remaining between them. The CDR3 sequence is CASSYEGLGMETQFF. CDR3 nucleotides: TGTGCCAGCAGTTACGAGGGGTTGGGGATGGAGACCCAGTTCTTC.

This clonotype occurred many times. The J gene is TRBJ2-1, the V gene TRBV6-1, with TRBD2 identical over 7 bases. Per the germline V gene, CDR1 is MNHNS and CDR2 is SASEGT. This CDR3 has 14 amino acids. The J segment lost 10 bases and the V segment lost 6 bases, leaving 12 bases of the junction unmatched. CDR3 DNA sequence: TGTGCCAGCAGGATAAGCGGGACCTATCCCGAGCAGTTCTTC. Its translation: CASRISGTYPEQFF.

This clonotype was seen a handful of times. The chain has TRBV6-6 and TRBJ2-1; tentative D call: TRBD1 (6 bases). Trimming cost V 2 bases and J 10 bases, with 15 bases left between them. Per germline, CDR1 MNHNY and CDR2 SVGAGI (reference sequence). The CDR3 has 14 residues. The CDR3, as DNA: TGTGCCAGCAGTTACCGGGACACCTACTACGAGCAGTTCTTC. Its protein product is CASSYRDTYYEQFF.

This clonotype has ten or more counts. The chain links TRBV12-3 or TRBV12-4 to TRBJ2-7; TRBD2 agrees at 11 bases. The CDR3 spans 18 residues. Trimming at V came to 5 bases and at J to 2 bases, leaving 14 bases not matched to a gene. The CDR3 loop reads CASSETQKLAGVPYEQYF. DNA for the CDR3: TGTGCCAGCAGTGAGACACAAAAACTAGCGGGGGTCCCCTACGAGCAGTACTTC.

A few counts support this clonotype. The genes are TRBV5-4 and TRBJ2-7, with D perhaps matching TRBD1 or TRBD2 (5 bases each). Per the germline V gene, CDR1 is SGHNT and CDR2 is YYREEE (reference sequence). Trimming left V 4 bases short and J 3 bases short, with 17 bases between. This CDR3 contains 15 residues. This CDR3 reads CASSDPGRLDYEQYF. DNA of the CDR3: TGTGCCAGCAGCGACCCGGGACGCCTGGACTACGAGCAGTACTTC.

The sample holds many counts of this clonotype. This rearrangement joins TRBV6-1 to TRBJ2-7, with D uncertain. From germline, CDR1 is MNHNS and CDR2 SASEGT. With 7 bases removed from V and 6 bases from J, the gap between germline ends came to 16 bases. This CDR3 spans 13 amino acids. The CDR3 is CASNWAAGREQYF. In DNA form, the CDR3 reads TGTGCCAGCAATTGGGCGGCCGGGCGCGAGCAGTACTTC.

The rearrangement links TRBV12-3 or TRBV12-4 to TRBJ1-1; the D gene is possibly TRBD1 (6 bases). CDR3 length: 14 residues. Trimming stripped 3 bases from V and 1 base from J, with 9 bases between. Here the CDR3 DNA reads TGTGCCAGCAGTTTCCCGACAGGGAACACTGAAGCTTTCTTT. This sequence encodes CASSFPTGNTEAFF.

Only a few counts were recorded for this clonotype. The V and J genes are TRBV6-1 and TRBJ2-1, with D maybe TRBD2 (7 bases). The tail of the sequence fits TRBJ2-7 better, so the J call may be wrong. In germline, CDR1 is MNHNS, CDR2 SASEGT. This CDR3 comprises 16 residues. The CDR3 spells CASSGPGRGGNNEQYF. The CDR3, as DNA: TGTGCCAGCAGTGGACCAGGGAGGGGGGGAAACAATGAGCAGTACTTC.

In this sample, this clonotype turned up many times. The genes are TRBV12-3 or TRBV12-4 and TRBJ2-1, with a weak D call TRBD1 (7 bases). The CDR3 runs 13 residues. V lost 10 bases and J lost 13, with 23 bases in between. The CDR3 loop is CATRQGEEETQFF. Here the CDR3 DNA reads TGTGCCACCCGCCAGGGGGAGGAGGAGACCCAGTTCTTC.

This clonotype occurred many times. The chain recombines TRBV7-2 with TRBJ1-6; D ambiguous. The CDR3 length is 14 residues. V gave up 10 bases and J gave up 7 bases, with 17 bases separating them. Germline V lookup: CDR1 SGHTA, CDR2 FQGNSA. The CDR3 sequence is CATTAGPVNSPLHF. In DNA form, the CDR3 reads TGTGCCACGACCGCCGGCCCTGTGAATTCACCCCTCCACTTT.

The V call is TRBV6-6, the J call TRBJ2-1; 12 bases line up with TRBD2. Germline V gene lookup returns CDR1 MNHNY and CDR2 SVGAGI (reference sequence). J was trimmed by 6 bases and V by 4 bases; bases with no gene match: 4. CDR3 length: 15 amino acids. CDR3 DNA: TGTGCCAGCAGTTCTCTAGCGGGAGGGGTCAATGAGCAGTTCTTC. Translation gives CASSSLAGGVNEQFF.

This clonotype was counted only a few times. This may be a read error, as it is one base from a much larger clone. The chain is built from TRBV6-1 and TRBJ2-1; no firm D call. Trimming took off 6 bases at V and 13 bases at J, with 19 bases between the two ends. The CDR3 covers 13 residues. Germline loops: CDR1 MNHNS, CDR2 SASEGT. CDR3: CASSYHIKETQFF. In nucleotides, the CDR3 is TGTGCCAGCAGCTACCATATCAAAGAGACCCAGTTCTTC.

This clonotype has only a few counts. The chain is built from TRBV6-1 and TRBJ1-1; D remains ambiguous. The CDR3 is 13 residues long. V lost 2 bases, J lost 6 bases, and 10 bases lay in between. Germline V lookup: CDR1 MNHNS, CDR2 SASEGT. CDR3 nucleotides: TGTGCCAGCAGTGAAACACCATTCTCTGAAGCTTTCTTT. Protein sequence: CASSETPFSEAFF.

The gene calls are TRBV12-3 or TRBV12-4 and TRBJ2-1; no firm D call. Trimming stripped 3 bases from V and 5 bases from J, with 8 bases between. This CDR3 contains 13 residues. The CDR3 protein is CASSFGRDNEQFF. The CDR3 DNA follows: TGTGCCAGCAGTTTTGGTCGTGACAATGAGCAGTTCTTC.

By share of the sample, this clonotype is medium-sized. V gene TRBV6-1 combines with J gene TRBJ2-1, with 9 bases that match TRBD1. The J call may be mistaken, given a closer DNA end match to TRBJ2-7. CDR3 length: 16 amino acids. The V gene's germline CDR1 is MNHNS and CDR2 SASEGT. DNA for the CDR3: TGTGCCAGCAGCCGGAAAACCGGGACAGGGATCCACGAGCAGTACTTC. Amino acid sequence: CASSRKTGTGIHEQYF.

The J gene is TRBJ2-1, the V gene TRBV11-3; D possibly corresponds to TRBD2 (7 bases). Germline V CDR1 and CDR2: SGHNT, YENEEA. Trimming removed 4 bases from V and 10 bases from J, with 23 bases in between. There are 16 residues in the CDR3. CDR3 bases: TGTGCCAGCAGCTCCCCCGGGCGGGGGCCTACCTACGAGCAGTTCTTC. Translation: CASSSPGRGPTYEQFF. Full variable domain (remainder filled in from reference TRBV11-3 and TRBJ2-1): EAGVVQSPRYKIIEKKQPVAFWCNPISGHNTLYWYLQNLGQGPELLIRYENEEAVDDSQLPKDRFSAERLKGVDSTLKIQPAELGDSAVYLCASSSPGRGPTYEQFFGPGTRLTVL.

The CDR3 region is CASSYFPRSYNEQYF. Here the CDR3 DNA reads TGTGCCAGCAGTTATTTCCCCCGCTCCTACAATGAGCAGTACTTC. The chain employs TRBV6-2 or TRBV6-3 and TRBJ2-4; D gene uncertain. The CDR3 is made up of 15 amino acids. V was cut by 3 bases and J by 13 bases, with 22 bases left in between. Germline CDR1 MNHEY, CDR2 SVGEGT.

The chain carries TRBV4-1 and TRBJ1-2, with 11 positions matching TRBD1. The V gene end was trimmed by 5 bases and the J gene end by 7 bases; junction bases not matched to a gene: 6. The CDR3 runs 14 residues. CDR1 and CDR2 (germline): MGHRA, YSYEKL. The CDR3 sequence: CASSSSGTGGGYTF. The DNA of the CDR3 is TGCGCCAGCAGCTCCTCCGGGACAGGGGGTGGCTACACCTTC.

This clonotype is a singleton in its sample. The V and J genes are TRBV11-2 and TRBJ2-2; the D gene is possibly TRBD2 (6 bases). CDR3 length: 18 amino acids. The germline V gene encodes CDR1 SGHAT and CDR2 FQNNGV. V was pared by 1 base and J by 6 bases, with 21 bases between. The CDR3 nucleotides are TGTGCCAGCAGCTTAGTGCAGCGCTTGGGAGCGGGTGCCGGGGAGCTGTTTTTT. Translated, it gives CASSLVQRLGAGAGELFF.

The V gene is TRBV27, the J gene TRBJ2-3; D uncertain. The CDR3 consists of 13 residues. Germline V lookup: CDR1 MNHEY, CDR2 SMNVEV (reference sequence). The V gene lost 5 bases and the J gene lost 0 bases, with 6 bases spanning the gap. As DNA, the CDR3 is TGTGCCAGCAGTCCCTGGAGCACAGATACGCAGTATTTT. This sequence encodes CASSPWSTDTQYF.